Only one count was recorded for the clone carrying this T cell receptor beta chain. Deletions cut 2 bases from V and 0 bases from J, with 13 bases between. The CDR3 runs to 16 residues. Germline V gene sequence: CDR1 MDHEN, CDR2 SYDVKM. Thyroid ultrasound and orbital computed tomography, with clinical symptoms and serum thyroxine and TRAb, informed diagnoses. Isolation of PBMCs was performed on 8.5 to 10 ml fresh peripheral blood. Researchers amplified the TCR beta CDR3 regions from RNA transcripts. TCR CDR3 regions were first amplified by RT-PCR with HTBI primers. TCRdb redid the calling of the multiplex PCR reads with MiXCR, one entry per CDR3 protein. The sample yields over 200,000 distinct CDR3 sequences, more than 12% seen once. The data originate from a study of T cells in Graves' hyperthyroidism and ophthalmopathy.

This TCR was sampled from a woman in her thirties or forties with Graves' hyperthyroidism that later progressed to Graves' ophthalmopathy. The rearrangement joins TRBV28 to TRBJ1-1; tentative D call: TRBD1 (6 bases). Sequences were obtained from blood. The CDR3 is CASSLPVGGMNTEAFF. The DNA for the CDR3 is TGTGCCAGCAGTTTACCCGTTGGGGGCATGAACACTGAAGCTTTCTTT.